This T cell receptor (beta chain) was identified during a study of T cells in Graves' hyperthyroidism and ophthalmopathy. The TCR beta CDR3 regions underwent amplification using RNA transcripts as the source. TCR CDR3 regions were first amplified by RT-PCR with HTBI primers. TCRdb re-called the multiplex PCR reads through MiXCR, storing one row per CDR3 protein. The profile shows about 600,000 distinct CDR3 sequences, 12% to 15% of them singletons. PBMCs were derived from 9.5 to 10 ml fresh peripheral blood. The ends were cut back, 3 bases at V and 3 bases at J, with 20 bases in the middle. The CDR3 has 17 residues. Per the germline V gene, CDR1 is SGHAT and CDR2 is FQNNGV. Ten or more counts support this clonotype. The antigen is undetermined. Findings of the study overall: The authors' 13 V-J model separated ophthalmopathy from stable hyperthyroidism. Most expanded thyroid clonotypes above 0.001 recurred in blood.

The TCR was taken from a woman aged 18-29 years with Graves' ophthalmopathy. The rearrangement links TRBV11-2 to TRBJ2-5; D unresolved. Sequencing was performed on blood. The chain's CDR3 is CASSFPPGGQTEETQYF. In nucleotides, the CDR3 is TGTGCCAGCAGCTTCCCCCCAGGTGGGCAGACCGAAGAGACCCAGTACTTC.